The 6 T cell receptor beta chains listed next were all sequenced from one sample in a study of blood T cell repertoires in COVID-19. Some clones are missing from TCRdb's copy, which holds only in-frame ones; the method was immunoSEQ multiplex PCR. Altogether 150,000 to 200,000 clones are present, around 82% being singletons, with the ten largest covering approximately 7%. What was sequenced was peripheral blood. These receptors were collected from a woman aged 35 to 49 with COVID-19, enrolled during active disease.

This chain joins TRBV7-9 and TRBJ1-1; 9 bases align to TRBD1. CDR1 and CDR2 from the germline V gene are SEHNR and FQNEAQ (reference sequence). The V and J ends lost 4 bases and 4 bases, in that order; junction bases with no gene match: 4. This CDR3 contains 14 residues. The CDR3, as DNA: TGTGCCAGCAGCTCCACAGGGGGCAGCACTGAAGCTTTCTTT. This encodes CASSSTGGSTEAFF.

The chain is built from TRBV19 and TRBJ2-3, with 8 bases that match TRBD1. This CDR3 region has 16 residues. The trim removed 7 bases at V and 0 bases at J, leaving 9 bases unmatched. Per the germline V gene, CDR1 is LNHDA and CDR2 is SQIVND (reference sequence). The CDR3 bases are TGTGCCAGTAAGAACAGGGGGTTCACTAGCACAGATACGCAGTATTTT. Residues: CASKNRGFTSTDTQYF.

This clone showed up just once. The chain couples TRBV29-1 to TRBJ2-1; TRBD2 agrees at 7 bases. From germline, CDR1 is SQVTM and CDR2 ANQGSEA. The CDR3 is made up of 15 amino acids. The V gene end was trimmed by 5 bases and the J gene end by 6 bases; junction bases not matched to a gene: 13. The CDR3 sequence: CSVRHGGGPGNEQFF. The CDR3 DNA is TGCAGCGTTCGGCATGGGGGAGGGCCGGGCAATGAGCAGTTCTTC.

V gene TRBV18 combines with J gene TRBJ2-7, with D unresolved. Per germline, CDR1 KGHSH and CDR2 LQKENI. CDR3 length: 13 amino acids. V was shortened by 3 bases and J by 3 bases, with 9 bases between the two germline ends. CDR3 in amino acids: CASSPQINYEQYF. The CDR3 DNA follows: TGTGCCAGCTCACCTCAGATTAACTACGAGCAGTACTTC.

This chain links TRBV12-3 or TRBV12-4 with TRBJ2-7; D is ambiguous. V was cut by 3 bases and J by 6 bases, with 9 bases left in between. CDR3 length equals 12 residues. For the CDR3, the DNA is TGTGCCAGCAGTTTTTCCGGGTCCGAGCAGTACTTC. This sequence encodes CASSFSGSEQYF.

V gene TRBV3-1 (or the pseudogene TRBV3-2) combines with J gene TRBJ2-2; 8 bases line up with TRBD2. The CDR3 sequence is 14 residues long. Trimming removed 6 bases from V and 5 bases from J; junction bases left unmatched: 5. The germline CDR1 and CDR2 sequences are LGHDT and YNNKEL (reference sequence). The CDR3 protein is CASRTRGGTGELFF. CDR3 nucleotides: TGTGCCAGCAGAACCCGGGGGGGGACCGGGGAGCTGTTTTTT.